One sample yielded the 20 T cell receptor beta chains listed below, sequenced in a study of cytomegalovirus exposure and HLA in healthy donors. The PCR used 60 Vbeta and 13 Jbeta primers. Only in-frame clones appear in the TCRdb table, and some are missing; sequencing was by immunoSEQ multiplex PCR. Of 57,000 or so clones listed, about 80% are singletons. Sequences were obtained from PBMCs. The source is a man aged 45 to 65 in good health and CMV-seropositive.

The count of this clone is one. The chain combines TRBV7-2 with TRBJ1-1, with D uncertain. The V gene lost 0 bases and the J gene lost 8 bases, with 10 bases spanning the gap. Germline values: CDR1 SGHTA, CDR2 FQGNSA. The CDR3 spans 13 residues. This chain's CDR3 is CASSLANGLEAFF. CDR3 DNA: TGTGCCAGCAGCTTAGCGAACGGACTCGAAGCTTTCTTT.

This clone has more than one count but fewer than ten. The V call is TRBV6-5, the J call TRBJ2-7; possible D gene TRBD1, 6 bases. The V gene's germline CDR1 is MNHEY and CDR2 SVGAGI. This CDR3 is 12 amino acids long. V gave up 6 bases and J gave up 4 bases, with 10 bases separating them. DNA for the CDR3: TGTGCCAGCAGCCAGGACAGATACGAGCAGTACTTC. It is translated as CASSQDRYEQYF.

CDR3 sequence: CASSLGTGRPYEQYF. In DNA form, the CDR3 reads TGTGCCAGCAGCTTGGGGACAGGGAGGCCTTACGAGCAGTACTTC. The chain couples TRBV5-5 to TRBJ2-7; 8 nucleotides line up with TRBD1. After removal of 0 bases from V and 4 bases from J, the junction contained 6 bases not matched to a gene. This CDR3 spans 15 amino acids. Germline V lookup: CDR1 SGHKS, CDR2 YYEKEE (reference sequence).

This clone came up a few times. The CDR3 protein is CASSPDRSYQPQHF. CDR3 nucleotides: TGTGCCAGCTCACCTGACAGGAGCTATCAGCCCCAGCATTTT. This rearrangement joins TRBV18 to TRBJ1-5; possibly TRBD1 for D (6 bases). Germline V CDR1 and CDR2: KGHSH, LQKENI. The CDR3 contains 14 residues. Between the trimmed V and J ends, which lost 3 bases and 5 bases, there was a span of 11 bases.

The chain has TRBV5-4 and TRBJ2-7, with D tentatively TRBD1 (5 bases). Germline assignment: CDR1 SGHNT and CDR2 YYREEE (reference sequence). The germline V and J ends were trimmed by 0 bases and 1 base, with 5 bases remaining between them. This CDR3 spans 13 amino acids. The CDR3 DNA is TGTGCCAGCAGCTTGGGACAGTCCTACGAGCAGTACTTC. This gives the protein CASSLGQSYEQYF.

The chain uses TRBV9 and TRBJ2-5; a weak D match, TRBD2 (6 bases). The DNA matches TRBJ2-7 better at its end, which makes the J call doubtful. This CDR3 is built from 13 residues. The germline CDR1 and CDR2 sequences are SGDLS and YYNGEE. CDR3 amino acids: CASSVDAGYEQYF. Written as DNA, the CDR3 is TGTGCCAGCAGCGTAGATGCGGGGTACGAGCAGTACTTC.

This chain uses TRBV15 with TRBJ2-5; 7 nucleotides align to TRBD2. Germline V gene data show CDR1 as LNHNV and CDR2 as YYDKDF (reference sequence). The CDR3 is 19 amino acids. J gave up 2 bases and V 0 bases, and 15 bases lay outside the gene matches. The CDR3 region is CATSRDLRWGGQGQETQYF. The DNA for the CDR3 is TGTGCCACCAGCAGAGATCTGCGGTGGGGAGGGCAAGGGCAAGAGACCCAGTACTTC.

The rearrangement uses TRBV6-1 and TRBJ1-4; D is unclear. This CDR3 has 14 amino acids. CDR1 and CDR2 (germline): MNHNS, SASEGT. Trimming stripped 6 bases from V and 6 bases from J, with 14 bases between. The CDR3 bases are TGTGCCAGCAGCCCGGAACCAGAGGATGAAAAACTGTTTTTT. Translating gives CASSPEPEDEKLFF.

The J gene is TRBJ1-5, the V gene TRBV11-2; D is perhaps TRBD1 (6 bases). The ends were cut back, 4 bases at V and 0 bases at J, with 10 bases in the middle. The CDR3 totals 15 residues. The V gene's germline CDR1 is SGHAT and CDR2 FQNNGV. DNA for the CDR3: TGTGCCAGCAGCTCCAGGGGAAATAGCAATCAGCCCCAGCATTTT. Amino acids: CASSSRGNSNQPQHF.

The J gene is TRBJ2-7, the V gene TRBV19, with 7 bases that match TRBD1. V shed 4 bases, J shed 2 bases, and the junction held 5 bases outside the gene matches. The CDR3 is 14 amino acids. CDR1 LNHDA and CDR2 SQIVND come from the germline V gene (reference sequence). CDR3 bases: TGTGCCAGTAGTACCCGGGACAGCACCTACGAGCAGTACTTC. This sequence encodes CASSTRDSTYEQYF.

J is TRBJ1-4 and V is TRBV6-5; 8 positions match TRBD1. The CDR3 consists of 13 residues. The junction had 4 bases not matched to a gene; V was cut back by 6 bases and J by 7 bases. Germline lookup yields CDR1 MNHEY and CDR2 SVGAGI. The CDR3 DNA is TGTGCCAGCAGAGCGGACAGGGCTGAAAAACTGTTTTTT. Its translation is CASRADRAEKLFF.

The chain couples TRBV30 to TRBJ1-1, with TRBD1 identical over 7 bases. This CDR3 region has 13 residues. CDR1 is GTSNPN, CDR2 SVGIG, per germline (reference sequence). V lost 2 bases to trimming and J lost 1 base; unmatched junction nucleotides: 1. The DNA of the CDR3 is TGTGCCTGGAGTCGACAGGGGAACACTGAAGCTTTCTTT. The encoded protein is CAWSRQGNTEAFF.

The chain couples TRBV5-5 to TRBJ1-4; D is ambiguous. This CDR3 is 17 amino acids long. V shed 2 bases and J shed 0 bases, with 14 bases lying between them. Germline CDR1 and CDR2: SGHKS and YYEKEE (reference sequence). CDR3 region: CASSFPQNLATNEKLFF. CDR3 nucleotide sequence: TGTGCCAGCAGCTTCCCCCAGAATCTTGCAACTAATGAAAAACTGTTTTTT.

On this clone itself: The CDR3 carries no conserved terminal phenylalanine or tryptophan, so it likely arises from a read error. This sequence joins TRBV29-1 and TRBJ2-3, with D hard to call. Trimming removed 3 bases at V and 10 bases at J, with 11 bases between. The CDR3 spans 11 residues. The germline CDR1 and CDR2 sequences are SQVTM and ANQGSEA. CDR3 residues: CSVDSSSPQYL. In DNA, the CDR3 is TGCAGCGTTGATTCTAGTAGTCCGCAGTATTTG.

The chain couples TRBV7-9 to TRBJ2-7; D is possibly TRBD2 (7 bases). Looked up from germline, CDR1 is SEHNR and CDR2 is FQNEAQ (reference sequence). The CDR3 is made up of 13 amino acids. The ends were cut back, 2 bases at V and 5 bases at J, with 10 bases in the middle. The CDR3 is CASSLSGGNEQYF. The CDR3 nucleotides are TGTGCCAGCAGCTTATCGGGGGGCAACGAGCAGTACTTC.

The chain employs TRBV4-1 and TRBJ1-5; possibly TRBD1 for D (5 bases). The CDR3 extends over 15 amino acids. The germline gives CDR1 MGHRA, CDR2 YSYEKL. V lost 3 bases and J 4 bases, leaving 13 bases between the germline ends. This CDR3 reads CASSQEGSGNQPQHF. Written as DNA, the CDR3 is TGCGCCAGCAGCCAGGAGGGGTCGGGAAATCAGCCCCAGCATTTT.

Written as DNA, the CDR3 is TGCAGCGCGATGGGACTAGCGGGGTCTCCAGATACGCAGTATTTT. The encoded protein is CSAMGLAGSPDTQYF. This chain joins TRBV29-1 and TRBJ2-3, with 13 bases that match TRBD2. The CDR3 consists of 15 residues. Germline lookup yields CDR1 SQVTM and CDR2 ANQGSEA. The V gene end was trimmed by 7 bases and the J gene end by 4 bases; junction bases not matched to a gene: 8.

The CDR3 spells CSVEAGGLNEQFF. CDR3 coding DNA: TGCAGCGTTGAAGCGGGAGGTCTGAATGAGCAGTTCTTC. The chain has TRBV29-1 and TRBJ2-1, with 7 bases identical to TRBD2. In germline, CDR1 is SQVTM, CDR2 ANQGSEA. With 1 base clipped from V and 7 bases from J, the junction kept 4 bases outside the gene matches. This CDR3 comprises 13 residues.

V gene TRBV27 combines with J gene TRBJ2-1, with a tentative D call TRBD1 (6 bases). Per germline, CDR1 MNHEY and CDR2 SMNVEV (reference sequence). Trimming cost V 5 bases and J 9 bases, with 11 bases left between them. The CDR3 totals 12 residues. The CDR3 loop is CASSPNRAEQFF. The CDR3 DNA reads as TGTGCCAGCAGTCCCAACAGGGCTGAGCAGTTCTTC.

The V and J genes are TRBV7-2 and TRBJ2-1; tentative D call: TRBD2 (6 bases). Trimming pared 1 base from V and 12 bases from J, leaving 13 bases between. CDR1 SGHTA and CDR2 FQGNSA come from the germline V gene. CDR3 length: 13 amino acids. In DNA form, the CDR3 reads TGTGCCAGCAGCTTAGGGGGCGGGACCGGGCAGTTCTTC. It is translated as CASSLGGGTGQFF.